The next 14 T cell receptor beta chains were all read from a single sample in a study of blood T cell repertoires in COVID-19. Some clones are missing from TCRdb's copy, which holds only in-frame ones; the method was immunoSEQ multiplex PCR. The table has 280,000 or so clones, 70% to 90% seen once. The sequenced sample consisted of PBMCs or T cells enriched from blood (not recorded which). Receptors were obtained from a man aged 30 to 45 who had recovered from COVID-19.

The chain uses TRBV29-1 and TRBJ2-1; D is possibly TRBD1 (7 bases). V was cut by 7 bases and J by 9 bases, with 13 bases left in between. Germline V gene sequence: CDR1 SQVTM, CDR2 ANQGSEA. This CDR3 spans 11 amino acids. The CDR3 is CSGRDRVEQFF. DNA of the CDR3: TGCAGCGGGCGGGACAGAGTTGAGCAGTTCTTC.

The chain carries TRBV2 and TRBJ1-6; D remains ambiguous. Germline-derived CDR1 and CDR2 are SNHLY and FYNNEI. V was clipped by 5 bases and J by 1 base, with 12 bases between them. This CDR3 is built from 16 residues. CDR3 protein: CASSRPRGSYNSPLHF. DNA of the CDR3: TGTGCCAGCAGTCGCCCCAGAGGGTCCTATAATTCACCCCTCCACTTT.

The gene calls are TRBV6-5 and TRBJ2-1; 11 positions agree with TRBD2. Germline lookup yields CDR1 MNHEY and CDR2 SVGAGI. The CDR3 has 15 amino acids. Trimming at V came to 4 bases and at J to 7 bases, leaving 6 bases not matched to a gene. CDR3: CASSLSSGGTNEQFF. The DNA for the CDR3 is TGTGCCAGCAGTTTATCTAGCGGGGGGACGAATGAGCAGTTCTTC.

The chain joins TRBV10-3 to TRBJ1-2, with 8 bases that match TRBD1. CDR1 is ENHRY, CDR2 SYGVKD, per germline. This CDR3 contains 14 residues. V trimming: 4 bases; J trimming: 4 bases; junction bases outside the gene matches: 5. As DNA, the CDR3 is TGTGCCATCAGTGGGGGACAGGATGGCTATGGCTACACCTTC. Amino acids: CAISGGQDGYGYTF.

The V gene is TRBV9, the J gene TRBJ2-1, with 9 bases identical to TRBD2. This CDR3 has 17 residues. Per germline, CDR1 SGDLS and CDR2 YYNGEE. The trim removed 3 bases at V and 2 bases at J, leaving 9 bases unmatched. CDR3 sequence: CASSGGGAGGPYNEQFF. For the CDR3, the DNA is TGTGCCAGCAGCGGAGGAGGGGCGGGGGGGCCCTACAATGAGCAGTTCTTC.

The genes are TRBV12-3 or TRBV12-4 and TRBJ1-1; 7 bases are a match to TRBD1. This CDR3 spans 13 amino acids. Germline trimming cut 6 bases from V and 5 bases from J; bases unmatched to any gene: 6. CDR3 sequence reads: CASSMTGRTEAFF. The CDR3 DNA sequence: TGTGCCAGCAGCATGACAGGGCGAACTGAAGCTTTCTTT.

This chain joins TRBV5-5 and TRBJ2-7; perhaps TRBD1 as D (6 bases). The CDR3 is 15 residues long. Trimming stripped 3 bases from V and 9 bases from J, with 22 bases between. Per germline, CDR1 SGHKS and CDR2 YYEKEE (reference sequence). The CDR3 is CASSSTGTPITVQYF. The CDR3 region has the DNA TGTGCCAGCAGCTCGACCGGGACACCCATCACGGTGCAGTACTTC.

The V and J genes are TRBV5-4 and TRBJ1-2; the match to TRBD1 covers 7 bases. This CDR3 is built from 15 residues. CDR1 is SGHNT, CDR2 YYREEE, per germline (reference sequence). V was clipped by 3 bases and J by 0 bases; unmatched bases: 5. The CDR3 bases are TGTGCCAGCAGCTCGAGACAGGGTGCTAACTATGGCTACACCTTC. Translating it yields CASSSRQGANYGYTF.

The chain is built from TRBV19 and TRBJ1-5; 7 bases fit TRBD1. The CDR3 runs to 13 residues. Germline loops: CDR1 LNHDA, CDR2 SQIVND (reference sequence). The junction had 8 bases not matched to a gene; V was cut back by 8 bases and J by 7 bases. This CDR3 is CASRDRAGQPQHF. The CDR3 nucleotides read TGTGCCAGTCGAGACAGGGCTGGCCAGCCCCAGCATTTT.

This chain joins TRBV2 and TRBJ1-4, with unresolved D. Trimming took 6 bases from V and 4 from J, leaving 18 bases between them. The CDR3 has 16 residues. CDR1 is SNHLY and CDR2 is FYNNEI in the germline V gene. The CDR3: CASRAPSTGSNEKLFF. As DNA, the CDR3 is TGTGCCAGCAGAGCACCCTCGACGGGAAGTAATGAAAAACTGTTTTTT.

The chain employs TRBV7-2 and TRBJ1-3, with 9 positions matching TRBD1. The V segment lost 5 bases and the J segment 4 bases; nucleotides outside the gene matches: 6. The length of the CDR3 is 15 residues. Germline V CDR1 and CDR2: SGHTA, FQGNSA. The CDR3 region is CASSLGQGKGNTIYF. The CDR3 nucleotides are TGTGCCAGCAGCCTCGGACAGGGGAAAGGAAACACCATATATTTT.

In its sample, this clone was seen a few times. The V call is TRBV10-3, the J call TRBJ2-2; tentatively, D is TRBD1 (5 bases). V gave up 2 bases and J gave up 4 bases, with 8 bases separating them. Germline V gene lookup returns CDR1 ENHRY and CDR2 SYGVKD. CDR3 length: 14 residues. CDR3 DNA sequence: TGTGCCATCAGTGAGGGTGGGGCCACCGGGGAGCTGTTTTTT. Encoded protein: CAISEGGATGELFF.

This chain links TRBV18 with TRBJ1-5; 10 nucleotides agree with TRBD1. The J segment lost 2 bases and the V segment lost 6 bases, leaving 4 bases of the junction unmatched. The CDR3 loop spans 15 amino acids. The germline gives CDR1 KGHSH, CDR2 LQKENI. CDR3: CASSSGTGGNQPQHF. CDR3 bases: TGTGCCAGCTCGTCCGGGACAGGGGGCAATCAGCCCCAGCATTTT.

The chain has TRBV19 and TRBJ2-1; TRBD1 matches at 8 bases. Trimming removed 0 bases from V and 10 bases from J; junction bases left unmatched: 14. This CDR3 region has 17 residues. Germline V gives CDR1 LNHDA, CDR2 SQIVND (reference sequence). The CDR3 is CASSIDRGGQGSREQFF. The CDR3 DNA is TGTGCCAGTAGTATAGATCGTGGAGGACAGGGCTCCCGGGAGCAGTTCTTC.